This T cell receptor (beta chain) was sequenced during a study of cytomegalovirus exposure and HLA in healthy donors. Study-wide points: Differences between HLA loci emerged in a later analysis of TCR association rates, with DRB1 most and HLA-C fewest.

Germline lookup yields CDR1 GTSNPN and CDR2 SVGIG (reference sequence). Trimming removed 5 bases at V and 9 bases at J, with 13 bases between. The CDR3 has 11 residues. Vbeta (60) and Jbeta (13) primers were used in the PCR. Data came from immunoSEQ multiplex PCR; TCRdb stores just in-frame clones and leaves some out. Counted here are around 110,000 clones, roughly 82% occurring once; the ten biggest clones make up 2% to 3%. As regards this clone: Its matching antigen is unknown.

This TCR came from a man aged 25 to 40 in good health and CMV-seropositive. The chain is built from TRBV30 and TRBJ1-2; D gene unclear. The sample consisted of PBMCs. In DNA, the CDR3 is TGTGCCTGGCGAAGCCCGGAGCGCTACACCTTC. It specifies CAWRSPERYTF.